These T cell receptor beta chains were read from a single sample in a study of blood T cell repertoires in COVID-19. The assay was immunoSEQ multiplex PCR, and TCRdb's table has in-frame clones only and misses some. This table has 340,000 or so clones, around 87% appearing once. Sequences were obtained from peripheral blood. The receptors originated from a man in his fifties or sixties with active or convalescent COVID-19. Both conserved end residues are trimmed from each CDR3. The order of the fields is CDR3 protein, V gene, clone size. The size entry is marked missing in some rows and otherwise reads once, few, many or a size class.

CDR3: ASSLLFPSPSITQY
V: TRBV7-2
size: once

CDR3: ASSKAQGAFGANVLT
V: TRBV5-6
size: NA

CDR3: ASSLGRGNYGYT
V: TRBV13
size: few

CDR3: ASSKGGTEVEGYGYT
V: TRBV21-1
size: NA

CDR3: ASSFRAWTGEYEQY
V: TRBV28
size: NA

CDR3: ASSGTRGDTQY
V: TRBV2
size: NA

CDR3: ASSLMGGFGLEKLF
V: TRBV7-9
size: NA

CDR3: ASSFSEYRDITQVGH
V: TRBV11-3
size: NA

CDR3: ASSLQGANEKLF
V: TRBV5-1
size: once

CDR3: ASREQGNTGELF
V: TRBV6-4
size: NA

CDR3: ASSIQGAGANVLT
V: TRBV19
size: NA

CDR3: ASSPGTGTSEKLF
V: TRBV19
size: few

CDR3: ASSPAGADTQY
V: TRBV7-3
size: NA

CDR3: ASSSAGTGGLMGQF
V: TRBV28
size: NA

CDR3: ASRLAGGDPTDTQY
V: TRBV5-1
size: NA

CDR3: SVAANYGYT
V: TRBV29-1
size: NA

CDR3: ASSLGQHSYEQY
V: TRBV5-1
size: NA

CDR3: AWRTGVEGYT
V: TRBV30
size: NA

CDR3: ASSSGQGTYEQY
V: TRBV19
size: once

CDR3: ASSLDGSGEQY
V: TRBV28
size: NA

CDR3: ASSRGRQGGPEQY
V: TRBV7-9
size: NA

CDR3: ASSQRDREDEKLF
V: TRBV3-1/TRBV3-2
size: NA

CDR3: ASSRGTSVWSGYT
V: TRBV14
size: NA

CDR3: ASSLMEQNYGYT
V: TRBV28
size: once

CDR3: ASSVVGGGRYEQY
V: TRBV5-4
size: NA

CDR3: ASSISDRGYSPLH
V: TRBV27
size: NA

CDR3: ASSEGGEKLF
V: TRBV2
size: NA

CDR3: ASSLYILYPHTGELF
V: TRBV5-6
size: NA

CDR3: ASSFTGSLGYT
V: TRBV6-2/TRBV6-3
size: NA

CDR3: AWSVRGPPLPAF
V: TRBV30
size: NA

CDR3: ASSLAPSYNEQF
V: TRBV7-3
size: NA

CDR3: ASSLQRAGNTIY
V: TRBV7-2
size: once

CDR3: ASSQDWGGGRGGYT
V: TRBV4-3
size: NA

CDR3: ASSQALAGGYSSYNEQF
V: TRBV7-8
size: NA

CDR3: ASSAGGQLNNYGYT
V: TRBV9
size: NA

CDR3: ASSEAPGFRPQH
V: TRBV6-1
size: once

CDR3: ASSLVSDRAETQY
V: TRBV7-2
size: NA

CDR3: ASSQEGLAGELPPLLVEQY
V: TRBV4-1
size: once

CDR3: ASSPSRGGYT
V: TRBV4-3
size: NA

CDR3: ASSLGPGGKPQH
V: TRBV28
size: NA

CDR3: ASSVTGIAGGSAQY
V: TRBV9
size: NA

CDR3: ASSYSGTAYEQY
V: TRBV6-5
size: NA

CDR3: ASRVGLAGGEQY
V: TRBV28
size: once

CDR3: ASVGGGGNTIY
V: TRBV6-5
size: NA

CDR3: ASSSALINQPQH
V: TRBV6-2/TRBV6-3
size: few